These 18 T cell receptor beta chains share one sample of origin, sequenced in a study of cytomegalovirus exposure and HLA in healthy donors. The PCR used 60 Vbeta and 13 Jbeta primers. Measured with immunoSEQ multiplex PCR; TCRdb has only the in-frame clones, and not every one. This table holds about 170,000 clones, around 77% found once. Source material: PBMCs. These receptors were obtained from a woman aged 45 to 65 in good health and CMV-seropositive.

The sample holds a few counts of this clone. The chain recombines TRBV5-4 with TRBJ1-2; tentatively, D is TRBD1 (5 bases). The V gene's germline CDR1 is SGHNT and CDR2 YYREEE (reference sequence). CDR3 length equals 15 residues. V lost 3 bases and J lost 6, with 18 bases in between. The CDR3 nucleotides are TGTGCCAGCAGCTCCGACCGCTGGGGGAGGCATGGCTACACCTTC. Protein: CASSSDRWGRHGYTF.

This clone came up a few times. The V call is TRBV7-8, the J call TRBJ1-1; TRBD1 agrees at 8 bases. This CDR3 comprises 13 residues. Germline V lookup: CDR1 SGHVS, CDR2 FQNEAQ. J gave up 4 bases and V 5 bases, and 3 bases lay outside the gene matches. This chain's CDR3 is CASSHRGSTEAFF. Here the CDR3 DNA reads TGTGCCAGCAGCCACAGGGGGAGCACTGAAGCTTTCTTT.

CDR3: CASSPSAGGDETNEKLFF. Here the CDR3 DNA reads TGTGCCAGCAGCCCGTCGGCAGGGGGAGACGAAACTAATGAAAAACTGTTTTTT. The gene calls are TRBV5-6 and TRBJ1-4; TRBD1 aligns across 7 bases. This CDR3 spans 18 amino acids. From germline, CDR1 is SGHDT and CDR2 YYEEEE. V was clipped by 4 bases and J by 1 base; unmatched bases: 13.

The J gene is TRBJ2-1, the V gene TRBV9; 7 nucleotides align to TRBD2. V trimming: 4 bases; J trimming: 10 bases; junction bases outside the gene matches: 23. Germline V gives CDR1 SGDLS, CDR2 YYNGEE. The CDR3 runs 18 residues. CDR3 nucleotide sequence: TGTGCCAGCAGCTCCCCCGGGGATGAGCGGGGCCTCTTACAAGAGCAGTTCTTC. Translating gives CASSSPGDERGLLQEQFF.

V usage is TRBV5-1 and J usage is TRBJ2-2; D is possibly TRBD2 (6 bases). Between the trimmed V and J ends, which lost 7 bases and 7 bases, there was a span of 14 bases. CDR1 and CDR2 (germline): SGHRS, YFSETQ. The CDR3 sequence is 13 residues long. CDR3 sequence: CASGGLLSGELFF. In nucleotides, the CDR3 is TGCGCCAGCGGGGGGTTGTTGAGCGGGGAGCTGTTTTTT.

The V and J genes are TRBV2 and TRBJ1-1; 8 bases map to TRBD1. V dropped 7 bases and J dropped 5; count of bases not matched to a gene: 9. Germline CDR1 is SNHLY and CDR2 is FYNNEI. The CDR3 sequence is 14 residues long. Here the CDR3 DNA reads TGTGCCAGCAACAAACAGGGGGTGGGTACTGAAGCTTTCTTT. It is translated as CASNKQGVGTEAFF.

The genes are TRBV9 and TRBJ1-4; maybe TRBD1 (6 bases). The germline V gene has CDR1 SGDLS and CDR2 YYNGEE. This CDR3 spans 16 amino acids. Trimming shortened V by 4 bases and J by 0 bases, and 13 bases separated the two germline ends. The CDR3 DNA reads TGTGCCAGCAGCACCATGTCAGGGGCAACTAATGAAAAACTGTTTTTT. Protein product: CASSTMSGATNEKLFF.

This chain uses TRBV6-5 with TRBJ2-7; 9 bases match TRBD1. The length of the CDR3 is 15 residues. Germline CDR1 reads MNHEY; CDR2 reads SVGAGI. With 0 bases clipped from V and 4 bases from J, the junction kept 4 bases outside the gene matches. This CDR3 is CASSYSGDREYEQYF. DNA for the CDR3: TGTGCCAGCAGTTACTCGGGGGACAGGGAGTACGAGCAGTACTTC.

This chain uses TRBV7-3 with TRBJ2-1, with 12 bases identical to TRBD2. Trimming removed 5 bases from V and 4 bases from J; junction bases left unmatched: 6. This CDR3 is built from 16 residues. Germline CDR1 reads SGHTA; CDR2 reads FQGTGA. In DNA form, the CDR3 reads TGTGCCAGCAGCCCCGGACTAGCGGGAAGGTACAATGAGCAGTTCTTC. Amino acid sequence: CASSPGLAGRYNEQFF.

The chain couples TRBV9 to TRBJ2-3; TRBD2 matches at 8 bases. V dropped 5 bases and J dropped 3; count of bases not matched to a gene: 8. CDR3 length: 15 residues. CDR1 and CDR2 (germline): SGDLS, YYNGEE. The CDR3 DNA sequence: TGTGCCAGCAGTGTCAGCGGGAGAGTAACAGATACGCAGTATTTT. This sequence encodes CASSVSGRVTDTQYF.

The chain employs TRBV28 and TRBJ1-6, with D perhaps matching TRBD1 (6 bases). This CDR3 has 14 residues. Trimming cost V 2 bases and J 10 bases, with 12 bases left between them. CDR1 is MDHEN and CDR2 is SYDVKM in the germline V gene. CDR3 sequence reads: CASSLNHRVSPLHF. DNA of the CDR3: TGTGCCAGCAGTTTAAACCACAGGGTCTCACCCCTCCACTTT. The variable domain in full, completed from reference TRBV28 and TRBJ1-6, reads DVKVTQSSRYLVKRTGEKVFLECVQDMDHENMFWYRQDPGLGLRLIYFSYDVKMKEKGDIPEGYSVSREKKERFSLILESASTNQTSMYLCASSLNHRVSPLHFGNGTRLTVT.

This clone was recorded only once. DNA of the CDR3: TGTGCCAGCATCTCCAGGGGGACTTCTGGCTACACCTTC. This sequence encodes CASISRGTSGYTF. The genes are TRBV5-6 and TRBJ1-2, with 7 bases matching TRBD1. The germline gives CDR1 SGHDT, CDR2 YYEEEE. Losses at the gene ends were 6 bases for V and 7 bases for J; bases not matched to a gene: 9. CDR3 size: 13 residues.

This clone has a single count. This chain uses TRBV5-1 with TRBJ1-4; 9 positions agree with TRBD1. Germline V gene sequence: CDR1 SGHRS, CDR2 YFSETQ. J was trimmed by 8 bases and V by 0 bases; bases with no gene match: 2. The CDR3 is made up of 14 amino acids. The CDR3 region is CASSLGTGEEKLFF. The CDR3 DNA reads TGCGCCAGCAGCTTGGGGACAGGGGAGGAAAAACTGTTTTTT. The complete variable domain, with remaining parts taken from reference TRBV5-1 and TRBJ1-4, reads KAGVTQTPRYLIKTRGQQVTLSCSPISGHRSVSWYQQTPGQGLQFLFEYFSETQRNKGNFPGRFSGRQFSNSRSEMNVSTLELGDSALYLCASSLGTGEEKLFFGSGTQLSVL.

The V gene is TRBV6-5, the J gene TRBJ2-7, with TRBD2 as a possible D gene (7 bases). The CDR3 is 15 residues long. Trimming left V 6 bases short and J 4 bases short, with 19 bases between. Germline loops: CDR1 MNHEY, CDR2 SVGAGI. This chain's CDR3 is CASREGGAPVYEQYF. The CDR3 nucleotides read TGTGCCAGCAGGGAGGGGGGGGCCCCGGTTTACGAGCAGTACTTC.

The gene calls are TRBV2 and TRBJ2-2; D is perhaps TRBD2 (6 bases). Trimming removed 6 bases from V and 5 bases from J, with 10 bases in between. The CDR3 covers 13 residues. From germline, CDR1 is SNHLY and CDR2 FYNNEI. Written as DNA, the CDR3 is TGTGCCAGCAGGGCGGGGCCAACCGGGGAGCTGTTTTTT. It specifies CASRAGPTGELFF.

V and J are TRBV7-2 and TRBJ1-1, with 7 bases matching TRBD1. CDR1 and CDR2 (germline): SGHTA, FQGNSA. There are 16 residues in the CDR3. After removal of 6 bases from V and 1 base from J, the junction contained 11 bases not matched to a gene. The CDR3 DNA follows: TGTGCCAGCAGTCTACGTGGCTGGACAGGGAACACTGAAGCTTTCTTT. Its translation: CASSLRGWTGNTEAFF. The whole variable domain, filled in from reference TRBV7-2 and TRBJ1-1, reads GAGVSQSPSNKVTEKGKDVELRCDPISGHTALYWYRQSLGQGLEFLIYFQGNSAPDKSGLPSDRFSAERTGGSVSTLTIQRTQQEDSAVYLCASSLRGWTGNTEAFFGQGTRLTVV.

The V gene is TRBV9, the J gene TRBJ2-1, with D tentatively TRBD2 (7 bases). The length of the CDR3 is 15 residues. The germline gives CDR1 SGDLS, CDR2 YYNGEE. V was pared by 0 bases and J by 5 bases, with 12 bases between. This CDR3 is CASSVVRGGHNEQFF. In DNA, the CDR3 is TGTGCCAGCAGCGTAGTTCGCGGGGGCCACAATGAGCAGTTCTTC.

J is TRBJ2-3 and V is TRBV28, with 12 bases aligning to TRBD1. V was clipped by 5 bases and J by 5 bases; unmatched bases: 11. The CDR3 loop spans 17 amino acids. Germline V gene lookup returns CDR1 MDHEN and CDR2 SYDVKM. The CDR3 bases are TGTGCCAGCAGTCTACTTCCCGGGACAGGGGGCGTAGATACGCAGTATTTT. It specifies CASSLLPGTGGVDTQYF.